This is a list of T cell receptor beta chains from one sample in a study of OX40 agonist ivuxolimab in advanced cancers. The protocol was immunoSEQ multiplex PCR, while the TCRdb copy is restricted to in-frame clones and leaves out a portion. Counted here are some 90,000 clones, approximately 90% occurring once; the ten biggest clones make up 0.33%. The sample here was CD4+ or CD8+ T cells sorted from blood, taken in a trial of the OX40 agonist ivuxolimab. The receptors originated from an adult with an advanced solid tumor such as melanoma, head and neck, liver or kidney cancer. CDR3s include the opening cysteine and the closing phenylalanine or tryptophan.

cdr3_aa	v_call	j_call
CASSMGPGTPNTEAFF	TRBV19	TRBJ1-1
CASSLEGWRGTQETQYF	TRBV7-9	TRBJ2-5
CASRPPTRNTEAFF	TRBV28	TRBJ1-1
CASSWPGLANNEQFF	TRBV5-8	TRBJ2-1
CASSPGQGAKGNQPQHF	TRBV5-5	TRBJ1-5
CASSPEGTDPYEQYF	TRBV18	TRBJ2-7
CASSLGGLAAGANVLTF	TRBV28	TRBJ2-6
CASSFTATNEKLFF	TRBV28	TRBJ1-4
CASSESSLVAGGGPGNEQFF	TRBV10-1	TRBJ2-1
CASSASLRGYEQFF	TRBV7-8	TRBJ2-1
CASSLNLNYGYTF	TRBV13	TRBJ1-2
CASSSRDTHGGAFF	TRBV11-2	TRBJ1-1
CASSPPVGTYNEQFF	TRBV14	TRBJ2-1
CAISTLSGRDEQYF	TRBV10-3	TRBJ2-7
CASSTLAGDSPLHF	TRBV19	TRBJ1-6
CASSPRQGASSGNTIYF	TRBV9	TRBJ1-3
CAWSRAGGRPYEQYF	TRBV30	TRBJ2-7
CASSYSVPRAGGYTF	TRBV6-5	TRBJ1-2
CASSLEADPAFF	TRBV5-1	TRBJ1-1
CASSFGYSSRKPQHF	TRBV28	TRBJ1-5
CASRNRNPYNEQFF	TRBV6-5	TRBJ2-1
CASSYRSDGSYEQYF	TRBV19	TRBJ2-7
CASTFVYEQYF	TRBV27	TRBJ2-7
CASSLGTSGIDEQYF	TRBV7-9	TRBJ2-7
CASRRYTDTQYF	TRBV27	TRBJ2-3
CASSAGTSGFGYTDTQYF	TRBV9	TRBJ2-3
CASSSSGNTEAFF	TRBV19	TRBJ1-1
CASNRPGQGQETQYF	TRBV5-4	TRBJ2-5
CASSVEYAGLSGNTIYF	TRBV9	TRBJ1-3
CASSQSSGRPNEQFF	TRBV4-3	TRBJ2-1
CASNQQGVTYEQYF	TRBV6-6	TRBJ2-7